Listed below are T cell receptor beta chains from one sample, sequenced in a study of T cells in Graves' hyperthyroidism and ophthalmopathy. In TCRdb, the multiplex PCR reads were re-called with MiXCR into one record per CDR3 protein. The table has 340,000 or so distinct CDR3 sequences, 21% seen once. The sample consisted of blood. The receptors were sampled from a woman aged 45-60 years with Graves' hyperthyroidism. The CDR3 runs from the conserved cysteine through the conserved F or W. A D gene is named only where the DNA matches it firmly. A clone size is listed for some rows: how often the clone was seen (once, few, many), or a class if it is expanded.

clone_size j_call d_call v_call cdr3_aa cdr3_nt
. TRBJ2-4 TRBD1 TRBV3-1 CASSQGAGGHIQYF TGTGCCAGCAGCCAAGGGGCAGGGGGTCACATTCAGTACTTC
many TRBJ2-3 . TRBV5-8 CASSLHSTDTQYF TGTGCCAGCAGCTTGCACAGCACAGATACGCAGTATTTT
once TRBJ2-3 TRBD2 TRBV11-1 CASSLAGLAGGPADTQYF TGTGCCAGCAGCTTAGCGGGACTAGCGGGAGGGCCCGCAGATACGCAGTATTTT
many TRBJ2-3 TRBD2 TRBV7-6 CASSLVSSGRYTDTQYF TGTGCCAGCAGCTTAGTTTCTAGCGGGAGGTACACAGATACGCAGTATTTT
many TRBJ2-7 TRBD2 TRBV28 CASRETSGTYEQYF TGTGCCAGCAGGGAGACTAGCGGGACATACGAGCAGTACTTC
few TRBJ2-7 TRBD2 TRBV5-1 CASSLTSGREGEQYF TGCGCCAGCAGCTTGACTAGCGGGAGGGAAGGGGAGCAGTACTTC
many TRBJ2-3 TRBD2 TRBV7-2 CASSPPGAGGSWDTQYF TGTGCCAGCAGCCCTCCAGGGGCGGGAGGGTCCTGGGATACGCAGTATTTT
many TRBJ2-7 TRBD2 TRBV28 CASSPRGRAGYEQYF TGTGCCAGCAGTCCCCGGGGGAGGGCTGGGTACGAGCAGTACTTC
many TRBJ1-1 . TRBV5-1 CASSDGYTEAFF TGCGCCAGCAGCGATGGGTACACTGAAGCTTTCTTT
many TRBJ1-2 . TRBV16 CASSQFEMGDGTF TGTGCCAGCAGCCAATTTGAGATGGGGGACGGCACCTTC
many TRBJ1-1 . TRBV24-1 CATSGGDKGMLGSTEAFF TGTGCCACCAGTGGGGGGGACAAAGGTATGTTGGGATCCACTGAAGCTTTCTTT
many TRBJ2-7 . TRBV28 CASSLPPYGQYF TGTGCCAGCAGTTTGCCTCCTTACGGGCAGTACTTC
many TRBJ1-2 TRBD1 TRBV12-3/TRBV12-4 CASSGQGDYGYTF TGTGCCAGCAGTGGACAGGGGGACTATGGCTACACCTTC
many TRBJ2-1 . TRBV30 CAWSVWVAYNEQFF TGTGCCTGGAGTGTGTGGGTTGCCTACAATGAGCAGTTCTTC
many TRBJ2-1 TRBD2 TRBV11-1 CASSLTGTSGRNEQFF TGTGCCAGCAGCTTGACTGGGACTAGCGGGAGGAATGAGCAGTTCTTC
many TRBJ1-2 . TRBV7-9 CASSLSGDGYGYTF TGTGCCAGCAGCTTATCGGGGGACGGGTATGGCTACACCTTC
many TRBJ2-2 TRBD2 TRBV18 CASSPLGLAGGELFF TGTGCCAGCTCACCACTCGGACTAGCTGGCGGAGAGCTGTTTTTT
many TRBJ2-2 . TRBV11-1 CASTPLGAVTGELFF TGTGCCAGCACCCCTCTAGGGGCAGTCACCGGGGAGCTGTTTTTT
many TRBJ2-6 . TRBV28 CASTESGANVLTF TGTGCCAGCACCGAATCTGGGGCCAACGTCCTGACTTTC
many TRBJ1-2 TRBD1 TRBV28 CASSEGQGDYGYTF TGTGCCAGCAGCGAGGGACAGGGGGACTATGGCTACACCTTC
. TRBJ1-1 . TRBV19 CASSLDTDTEAFF TGTGCCAGTAGTCTGGACACCGACACTGAAGCTTTCTTT
. TRBJ2-3 TRBD2 TRBV7-9 CASSGLAGALTDTQYF TGTGCCAGCAGCGGCCTAGCGGGGGCCTTAACAGATACGCAGTATTTT
many TRBJ2-1 . TRBV20-1 CSARGELLNEQFF TGCAGTGCTAGAGGAGAACTCCTCAATGAGCAGTTCTTC
. TRBJ1-1 . TRBV12-3/TRBV12-4 CASSPDHRVMNTEAFF TGTGCCAGCAGTCCGGACCACAGGGTGATGAACACTGAAGCTTTCTTT
few TRBJ2-1 TRBD2 TRBV29-1 CSVEVLAGGQDEQFF TGCAGCGTTGAGGTACTAGCGGGGGGGCAGGATGAGCAGTTCTTC
. TRBJ2-7 TRBD2 TRBV7-2 CASSLSRWTSGNYEQYF TGTGCCAGCAGCTTATCCCGCTGGACTAGCGGAAACTACGAGCAGTACTTC
. TRBJ2-7 TRBD1 TRBV10-3 CATSGTGGSYEQYF TGTGCCACCAGTGGGACAGGGGGATCCTACGAGCAGTACTTC
few TRBJ2-1 . TRBV9 CASSVRIGTTTYNEQFF TGTGCCAGCAGCGTACGGATTGGGACCACCACTTACAATGAGCAGTTCTTC
few TRBJ2-3 . TRBV5-8 CASSRPSSTGIDTQYF TGTGCCAGCAGCCGGCCTAGCAGCACGGGCATAGATACGCAGTATTTT
. TRBJ2-5 TRBD2 TRBV10-3 CAIGTSETQYF TGTGCCATCGGGACTAGTGAGACCCAGTACTTC
many TRBJ2-1 TRBD1 TRBV12-3/TRBV12-4 CASSLWDRVYNEQFF TGTGCCAGCAGTTTATGGGACAGGGTCTACAATGAGCAGTTCTTC
many TRBJ1-1 . TRBV28 CASSFMGKGDSSEAFF TGTGCCAGCAGTTTCATGGGTAAAGGAGACAGCTCTGAAGCTTTCTTT
many TRBJ1-6 . TRBV18 CASSPYGYNSPLHF TGTGCCAGCTCACCATACGGGTACAATTCACCCCTCCACTTT
many TRBJ1-3 TRBD1 TRBV20-1 CSAKGQGDTIYF TGCAGTGCTAAAGGACAGGGTGACACCATATATTTT
many TRBJ2-2 . TRBV6-2/TRBV6-3 CASSTTNTGELFF TGTGCCAGCAGCACCACCAACACCGGGGAGCTGTTTTTT
many TRBJ2-3 TRBD2 TRBV2 CAVELAGVRTDTQYF TGTGCCGTGGAGCTAGCGGGGGTTCGCACAGATACGCAGTATTTT
many TRBJ1-2 TRBD1 TRBV7-2 CASSPRQGAPLLANYGYTF TGTGCCAGCAGCCCGAGACAGGGGGCGCCCCTGTTAGCTAACTATGGCTACACCTTC
many TRBJ1-1 . TRBV30 CAWSGTQNTEAFF TGTGCCTGGAGTGGGACACAAAACACTGAAGCTTTCTTT
many TRBJ2-5 . TRBV3-1 CASSQDLAGTQYF TGTGCCAGCAGCCAGGATCTAGCAGGTACCCAGTACTTC
few TRBJ2-7 . TRBV6-5 CASSYPTRASYEQYF TGTGCCAGCAGTTACCCGACCAGGGCATCTTACGAGCAGTACTTC
many TRBJ2-7 . TRBV20-1 CSATPGATVYEQYF TGCAGTGCGACCCCGGGTGCAACAGTGTACGAGCAGTACTTC
. TRBJ2-3 . TRBV6-5 CASSYRASADTQYF TGTGCCAGCAGTTACCGGGCCAGCGCAGATACGCAGTATTTT
many TRBJ2-7 . TRBV5-6 CASSTLQGTYEQYF TGTGCCAGCAGCACATTACAGGGAACCTACGAGCAGTACTTC
. TRBJ2-2 . TRBV18 CASSPFGAVTGELFF TGTGCCAGCTCACCATTCGGGGCAGTCACCGGGGAGCTGTTTTTT
. TRBJ2-3 . TRBV7-8 CASSLIRPPDTQYF TGTGCCAGCAGCTTAATCCGGCCTCCGGATACGCAGTATTTT
many TRBJ2-3 TRBD2 TRBV19 CASSSERGATGTDTQYF TGTGCCAGTAGTAGCGAGCGGGGGGCGACTGGCACAGATACGCAGTATTTT
. TRBJ1-2 TRBD1 TRBV9 CASSTRWRTGGTKDYGYTF TGTGCCAGCAGCACGCGATGGCGGACAGGCGGCACAAAAGACTATGGCTACACCTTC
many TRBJ1-2 TRBD1 TRBV6-1 CATPLNRGRGPNYGYTF TGTGCCACCCCTTTGAACAGGGGAAGGGGACCTAACTATGGCTACACCTTC
few TRBJ2-6 . TRBV5-1 CASSLAKQVGPGANVLTF TGCGCCAGCAGCTTGGCCAAACAGGTTGGCCCTGGGGCCAACGTCCTGACTTTC
few TRBJ2-7 . TRBV6-6 CASSYSRESGSYEQYF TGTGCCAGCAGTTACTCTAGAGAATCCGGATCCTACGAGCAGTACTTC
. TRBJ2-5 TRBD2 TRBV10-3 CATTSGRLAGQETQYF TGTGCCACCACTAGCGGAAGACTGGCCGGCCAAGAGACCCAGTACTTC
many TRBJ2-7 . TRBV28 CASSPRARDYEQYF TGTGCCAGCAGTCCCCGGGCCCGGGACTACGAGCAGTACTTC
many TRBJ2-1 . TRBV3-1 CASSQIGRGGSNEQFF TGTGCCAGCAGCCAAATCGGCAGGGGGGGTTCGAATGAGCAGTTCTTC
many TRBJ2-3 . TRBV20-1 CSAYPSSRKEYTQYF TGCAGTGCATATCCCTCCAGCAGGAAAGAGTATACGCAGTATTTT
many TRBJ2-3 TRBD2 TRBV7-9 CASSIGTSESTDTQYF TGTGCCAGCAGCATAGGGACTAGCGAAAGCACAGATACGCAGTATTTT